This entry features one TCR beta chain sequence. Its cognate antigen is unknown. This sample stems from a study of T cell responses to AZD1222 COVID-19 vaccine. The germline gives CDR1 SGHTA, CDR2 FQGTGA. Trimming pared 3 bases from V and 5 bases from J, leaving 10 bases between. This CDR3 has 13 amino acids. Study conclusions and caveats: White British ancestry dominated among donors, who included more females, and clonal diversity was possibly underestimated. The study reported that nearly half of spike-specific TCRs target unmutated variant regions.

Using immunoSEQ multiplex PCR, the repertoire was profiled, and TCRdb retains in-frame clones only, with some absent. The repertoire includes around 150,000 clones, about 91% of them detected once, and around 2.2% sits in the top ten. The chain carries TRBV7-3 and TRBJ2-5; D may match TRBD1 or TRBD2 (5 bases each). The sequence was collected from an adult in good health. The material was peripheral blood, obtained on day 0 of AZD1222 vaccination. The CDR3 loop reads CASSLGVAETQYF. CDR3 nucleotide sequence: TGTGCCAGCAGCTTGGGGGTGGCGGAGACCCAGTACTTC.